This entry lists 22 T cell receptor beta chains sequenced from one sample in a study of sequential checkpoint blockade in melanoma. Treatment noted: randomized to nivolumab then ipilimumab (arm A) or the reverse (arm B). Measured with immunoSEQ multiplex PCR; TCRdb has only the in-frame clones, and not every one. Of 34,000 or so clones listed, roughly 84% were seen once; the top ten hold roughly 18%. The sample was CD8+ T cells sorted from blood (inferred from file names), taken from a patient given nivolumab and ipilimumab in sequence. The receptors here all came from a human donor with melanoma.

This chain links TRBV19 with TRBJ1-2; perhaps TRBD1 as D (6 bases). This CDR3 contains 13 residues. The germline V and J ends were trimmed by 1 base and 5 bases, with 8 bases remaining between them. CDR1 is LNHDA, CDR2 SQIVND, per germline (reference sequence). The CDR3 DNA reads TGTGCCAGTAGTATAGCTACAGGGTATGGCTACACCTTC. Amino acid sequence: CASSIATGYGYTF.

V usage is TRBV27 and J usage is TRBJ2-5; D is uncertain. The end of the DNA aligns better with TRBJ2-7, so the J call may be wrong. Germline CDR1 MNHEY, CDR2 SMNVEV (reference sequence). The CDR3 consists of 10 residues. The CDR3 is CASSSYEQYF. DNA of the CDR3: TGTGCCAGCAGTTCCTACGAGCAGTACTTC.

The chain recombines TRBV18 with TRBJ1-1; no clear D. Trimming shortened V by 2 bases and J by 2 bases, and 18 bases separated the two germline ends. The CDR3 is 17 residues long. CDR1 and CDR2 from the germline V gene are KGHSH and LQKENI. This CDR3 reads CASSPWSTRTINTEAFF. CDR3 coding DNA: TGTGCCAGCTCACCATGGTCCACGAGAACTATAAACACTGAAGCTTTCTTT.

This clone showed up just a few times. This rearrangement joins TRBV19 to TRBJ1-2; maybe TRBD1 (5 bases). Germline values: CDR1 LNHDA, CDR2 SQIVND (reference sequence). CDR3 length: 14 residues. V was cut by 2 bases and J by 3 bases, with 10 bases left in between. The CDR3 bases are TGTGCCAGTAGTATACCAGGGTGGCACTATGGCTACACCTTC. Its translation is CASSIPGWHYGYTF.

This chain connects TRBV10-3 to TRBJ2-7; D gene unclear. Germline V gene data show CDR1 as ENHRY and CDR2 as SYGVKD. V lost 0 bases and J lost 2, with 17 bases in between. The length of the CDR3 is 17 residues. This CDR3 is CAISESYLTTTPYEQYF. The CDR3 bases are TGTGCCATCAGTGAGTCCTACTTAACGACAACCCCCTACGAGCAGTACTTC.

The rearrangement uses TRBV4-3 and TRBJ1-4; unclear D gene. The CDR3 spans 17 residues. V lost 0 bases and J 0 bases, leaving 11 bases between the germline ends. Germline values: CDR1 LGHNA, CDR2 YSLEER. The CDR3 nucleotides are TGCGCCAGCAGCCAAGATCCCGGGTTTTCAACTAATGAAAAACTGTTTTTT. Protein product: CASSQDPGFSTNEKLFF.

This chain links TRBV25-1 with TRBJ2-3; the match to TRBD1 covers 9 bases. The CDR3 has 13 amino acids. The germline gives CDR1 MGHDK, CDR2 SYGVNS. With 8 bases clipped from V and 5 bases from J, the junction kept 5 bases outside the gene matches. The CDR3 nucleotides read TGTGCCAGCCGGGACAGGGTTAGAGATACGCAGTATTTT. As protein: CASRDRVRDTQYF.

This clone was counted only a few times. This chain links TRBV7-9 with TRBJ1-3; 7 nucleotides match TRBD1. V shed 6 bases and J 0 bases; nucleotides not matched to a gene: 14. Germline-derived CDR1 and CDR2 are SEHNR and FQNEAQ (reference sequence). This CDR3 has 18 amino acids. The CDR3 sequence is CASSFTGATWGSGNTIYF. The CDR3, as DNA: TGTGCCAGCAGTTTCACAGGGGCCACTTGGGGCTCTGGAAACACCATATATTTT. Full variable domain (rest looked up from reference TRBV7-9 and TRBJ1-3): DTGVSQNPRHKITKRGQNVTFRCDPISEHNRLYWYRQTLGQGPEFLTYFQNEAQLEKSRLLSDRFSAERPKGSFSTLEIQRTEQGDSAMYLCASSFTGATWGSGNTIYFGEGSWLTVV.

The chain joins TRBV28 to TRBJ1-1; D gene unclear. CDR1 is MDHEN, CDR2 SYDVKM, per germline. The CDR3 consists of 16 residues. The V end lost 2 bases, the J end lost 0 bases, and 13 bases lay between the germline ends. DNA for the CDR3: TGTGCCAGCAGTTTAGTCGGTGAGCTCATGAACACTGAAGCTTTCTTT. Protein sequence: CASSLVGELMNTEAFF.

The V gene is TRBV27, the J gene TRBJ2-7, with 8 bases aligning to TRBD1. The CDR3 is 16 amino acids. In germline, CDR1 is MNHEY, CDR2 SMNVEV (reference sequence). With 2 bases clipped from V and 0 bases from J, the junction kept 6 bases outside the gene matches. Written as DNA, the CDR3 is TGTGCCAGCAGTTTAGCAGTTGGGACAGGCTCCTACGAGCAGTACTTC. It yields the protein CASSLAVGTGSYEQYF.

The genes are TRBV30 and TRBJ2-7; TRBD1 aligns across 9 bases. The CDR3 sequence is 13 residues long. From germline, CDR1 is GTSNPN and CDR2 SVGIG (reference sequence). The ends lost 1 base at V and 4 bases at J; junction bases unmatched: 2. The CDR3: CAWSAGTGYEQYF. CDR3 DNA: TGTGCCTGGAGTGCCGGGACAGGGTACGAGCAGTACTTC.

The chain joins TRBV30 to TRBJ1-5; 8 positions match TRBD1. Germline CDR1 and CDR2: GTSNPN and SVGIG (reference sequence). J was trimmed by 2 bases and V by 5 bases; bases with no gene match: 8. CDR3 length: 15 residues. CDR3 DNA: TGTGCCTGGGCCTACAGGGGACAGGGCAATCAGCCCCAGCATTTT. This translates into CAWAYRGQGNQPQHF.

This chain joins TRBV13 and TRBJ2-3; maybe TRBD2 (5 bases). V was cut by 0 bases and J by 4 bases, with 11 bases left in between. Germline V CDR1 and CDR2: PRHDT, FYEKMQ (reference sequence). CDR3 length equals 15 residues. In DNA, the CDR3 is TGTGCCAGCAGCTTAGGGGACTCCGGCGCAGATACGCAGTATTTT. As protein: CASSLGDSGADTQYF.

This chain joins TRBV9 and TRBJ2-7; possibly TRBD1 for D (6 bases). V was cut by 4 bases and J by 1 base, with 18 bases left in between. Germline-derived CDR1 and CDR2 are SGDLS and YYNGEE. This CDR3 is built from 16 residues. The CDR3 DNA sequence: TGTGCCAGCAGCCCGGTAGGGGGACATTCTTCCTACGAGCAGTACTTC. It encodes CASSPVGGHSSYEQYF.

This clone was recorded a few times. The chain carries TRBV5-6 and TRBJ2-7, with D tentatively TRBD2 (6 bases). Germline V gene sequence: CDR1 SGHDT, CDR2 YYEEEE. The germline V and J ends were trimmed by 3 bases and 3 bases, with 10 bases remaining between them. The CDR3 extends over 13 amino acids. CDR3 nucleotide sequence: TGTGCCAGCAGCTCGGGGGAAGACTACGAGCAGTACTTC. Translated: CASSSGEDYEQYF.

The V gene is TRBV27, the J gene TRBJ2-7; possibly TRBD2 for D (6 bases). Deletions cut 7 bases from V and 6 bases from J, with 22 bases between. Germline V gives CDR1 MNHEY, CDR2 SMNVEV (reference sequence). The CDR3 covers 15 residues. CDR3 in amino acids: CASTLSVGGASEQYF. In nucleotides, the CDR3 is TGTGCCAGCACCCTCTCCGTGGGAGGCGCTAGCGAGCAGTACTTC.

V gene TRBV9 combines with J gene TRBJ2-7; 12 bases are a match to TRBD2. CDR1 is SGDLS and CDR2 is YYNGEE in the germline V gene. The ends lost 1 base at V and 4 bases at J; junction bases unmatched: 6. This CDR3 is built from 16 residues. CDR3 region: CASSVSGLAGLYEQYF. The CDR3 DNA is TGTGCCAGCAGCGTATCAGGACTAGCGGGGTTATACGAGCAGTACTTC.

The V and J genes are TRBV10-1 and TRBJ2-7; a possible D gene is TRBD1 (6 bases). Trimming took off 4 bases at V and 4 bases at J, with 11 bases between the two ends. The CDR3 sequence is 13 residues long. The V gene's germline CDR1 is WNHNN and CDR2 SYGVQD (reference sequence). As DNA, the CDR3 is TGCGCCAGCAGTGGGGGGACATCGTACGAGCAGTACTTC. Amino acid sequence: CASSGGTSYEQYF.

The chain joins TRBV27 to TRBJ2-2, with TRBD2 as a possible D gene (6 bases). Germline V lookup: CDR1 MNHEY, CDR2 SMNVEV (reference sequence). The CDR3 totals 16 residues. V lost 6 bases and J lost 7, with 21 bases in between. In nucleotides, the CDR3 is TGTGCCAGCAGCAAGTCGGGACTTCCATCCCACGGGGAGCTGTTTTTT. Translated, it gives CASSKSGLPSHGELFF.

This clone has more than one count but fewer than ten. The chain recombines TRBV19 with TRBJ1-1, with 10 bases matching TRBD1. Germline CDR1 reads LNHDA; CDR2 reads SQIVND (reference sequence). V lost 2 bases, J lost 2 bases, and 5 bases stayed unmatched. The CDR3 covers 16 residues. The CDR3 spells CASSIRGQGRNTEAFF. In DNA form, the CDR3 reads TGTGCCAGTAGTATAAGGGGACAGGGGAGAAACACTGAAGCTTTCTTT.

The genes are TRBV2 and TRBJ2-7, with 9 bases fitting TRBD2. This CDR3 contains 18 residues. V dropped 4 bases and J dropped 6; count of bases not matched to a gene: 19. Per germline, CDR1 SNHLY and CDR2 FYNNEI. This CDR3 reads CASSAAGGLHAGGCEQYF. The CDR3 DNA sequence: TGTGCCAGCAGTGCGGCGGGAGGGCTCCACGCTGGAGGTTGCGAGCAGTACTTC.

Here the CDR3 reads CASSFPGTYEQYF. CDR3 coding DNA: TGTGCCAGCAGCTTCCCGGGAACCTACGAGCAGTACTTC. J is TRBJ2-7 and V is TRBV5-6; D might be TRBD2 (5 bases). Germline V lookup: CDR1 SGHDT, CDR2 YYEEEE. The CDR3 runs 13 residues. The V end was cut by 2 bases, the J end by 2 bases, with 8 bases between. The full variable domain, completed using reference TRBV5-6 and TRBJ2-7, is DAGVTQSPTHLIKTRGQQVTLRCSPKSGHDTVSWYQQALGQGPQFIFQYYEEEERQRGNFPDRFSGHQFPNYSSELNVNALLLGDSALYLCASSFPGTYEQYFGPGTRLTVT.